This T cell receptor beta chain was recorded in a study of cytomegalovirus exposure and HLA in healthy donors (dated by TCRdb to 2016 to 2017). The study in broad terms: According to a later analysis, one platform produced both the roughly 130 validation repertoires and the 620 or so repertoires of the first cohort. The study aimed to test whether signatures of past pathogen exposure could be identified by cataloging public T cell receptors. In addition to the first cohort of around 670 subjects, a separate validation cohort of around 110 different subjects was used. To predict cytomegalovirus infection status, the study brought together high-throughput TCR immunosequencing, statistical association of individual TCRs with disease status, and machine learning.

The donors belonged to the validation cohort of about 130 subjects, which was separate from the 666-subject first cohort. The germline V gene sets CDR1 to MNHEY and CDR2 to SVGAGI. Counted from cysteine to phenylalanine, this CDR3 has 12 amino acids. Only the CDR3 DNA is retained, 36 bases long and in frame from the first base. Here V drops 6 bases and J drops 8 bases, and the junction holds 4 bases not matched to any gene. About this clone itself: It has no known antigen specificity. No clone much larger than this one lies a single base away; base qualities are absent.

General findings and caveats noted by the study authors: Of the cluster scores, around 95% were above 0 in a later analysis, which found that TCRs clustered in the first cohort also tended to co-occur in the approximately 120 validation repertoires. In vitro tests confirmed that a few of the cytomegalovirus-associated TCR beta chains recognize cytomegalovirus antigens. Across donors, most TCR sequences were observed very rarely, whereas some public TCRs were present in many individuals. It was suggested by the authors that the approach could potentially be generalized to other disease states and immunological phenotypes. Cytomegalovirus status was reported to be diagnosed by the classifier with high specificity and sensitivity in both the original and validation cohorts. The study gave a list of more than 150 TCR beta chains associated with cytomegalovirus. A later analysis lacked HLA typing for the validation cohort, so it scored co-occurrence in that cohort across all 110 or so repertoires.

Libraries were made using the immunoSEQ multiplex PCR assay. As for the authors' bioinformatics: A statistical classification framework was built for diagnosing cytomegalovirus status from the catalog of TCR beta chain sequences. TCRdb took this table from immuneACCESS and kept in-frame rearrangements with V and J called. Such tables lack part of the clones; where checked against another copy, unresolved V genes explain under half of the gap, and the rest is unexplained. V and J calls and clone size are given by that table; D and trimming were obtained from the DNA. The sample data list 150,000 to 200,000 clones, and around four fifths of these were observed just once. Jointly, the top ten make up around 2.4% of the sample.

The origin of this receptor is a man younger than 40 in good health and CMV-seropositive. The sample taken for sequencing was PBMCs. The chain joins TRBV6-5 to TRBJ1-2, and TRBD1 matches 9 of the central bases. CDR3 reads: CASRAGQGGYTF. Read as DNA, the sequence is TGTGCCAGCAGAGCGGGACAGGGCGGCTACACCTTC.